This paragraph reports one T cell receptor (beta chain). Its cognate antigen is unknown. TCRdb's copy holds only in-frame clones and misses some; the assay was immunoSEQ multiplex PCR. The data show about 10,000 clones, about 60% seen once. The sample comes from a study of CD4+ T cells in melanoma. Study results and limitations: Reportedly, melanoma neoantigen-specific CD4+ T cells showed varied differentiation states. CD8+ T cell, macrophage and B cell function reportedly correlated with neoantigen-specific CD4+ T cells.

Between the trimmed V and J ends, which lost 0 bases and 6 bases, there was a span of 9 bases. Germline CDR1 is SGHTA and CDR2 is FQGNSA. The CDR3 is made up of 13 amino acids. The genes are TRBV7-2 and TRBJ2-7; weak D call: TRBD2 (6 bases). The sequencing input was cells from a culture (not recorded whether cultured in vitro). This sequence was found in a human donor with melanoma. CDR3 sequence: CASSLARGAEQYF. The CDR3 DNA is TGTGCCAGCAGCTTAGCTCGCGGGGCCGAGCAGTACTTC.